The 21 T cell receptor beta chains below come from one sample, sequenced in a study of blood T cell repertoires in COVID-19. The repertoire was sequenced with immunoSEQ multiplex PCR; TCRdb's copy has only in-frame clones and lacks some. The sample holds about 120,000 clones, around 81% seen once. The specimen was peripheral blood. Receptors were obtained from a man aged 65-85 years with acute or convalescent COVID-19.

This chain joins TRBV4-1 and TRBJ1-5, with 7 bases lining up with TRBD1. Per the germline V gene, CDR1 is MGHRA and CDR2 is YSYEKL. Unmatched junction bases numbered 27, after V lost 4 bases and J lost 9 bases. The length of the CDR3 is 20 residues. The CDR3 nucleotides read TGCGCCAGCAGCCCACACACCTCCCCCTCTCTAGGGGGCGACGGGACGCCCCAGCATTTT. Translation: CASSPHTSPSLGGDGTPQHF.

This clone was counted once. The gene calls are TRBV18 and TRBJ2-3, with D perhaps TRBD1 (6 bases). The CDR3 extends over 13 amino acids. The germline V gene encodes CDR1 KGHSH and CDR2 LQKENI. The germline V and J ends were trimmed by 10 bases and 0 bases, with 11 bases remaining between them. CDR3 in amino acids: CATEGESTDTQYF. The CDR3 nucleotides read TGTGCCACCGAGGGGGAGAGCACAGATACGCAGTATTTT. Based on the CDR3 plus reference TRBV18 and TRBJ2-3, the full variable domain is NAGVMQNPRHLVRRRGQEARLRCSPMKGHSHVYWYRQLPEEGLKFMVYLQKENIIDESGMPKERFSAEFPKEGPSILRIQQVVRGDSAAYFCATEGESTDTQYFGPGTRLTVL.

This clone was found a few times. This chain joins TRBV20-1 and TRBJ1-6; D not resolved. The V end was cut by 3 bases, the J end by 8 bases, with 14 bases between. The CDR3 consists of 14 residues. Per germline, CDR1 DFQATT and CDR2 SNEGSKA (reference sequence). CDR3 nucleotides: TGCAGTGCTAGTTCCAGTCCCCAGGATTCACCCCTCCACTTT. Encoded protein: CSASSSPQDSPLHF.

The rearrangement joins TRBV5-1 to TRBJ2-1; 7 nucleotides agree with TRBD1. CDR1 is SGHRS, CDR2 YFSETQ, per germline. This CDR3 is built from 16 residues. With 2 bases clipped from V and 5 bases from J, the junction kept 10 bases outside the gene matches. CDR3 amino acids: CASSFSTGTANNEQFF. The CDR3 DNA is TGCGCCAGCAGCTTCAGCACCGGGACAGCTAACAATGAGCAGTTCTTC.

This clone appeared once. This chain links TRBV27 with TRBJ2-4; 7 nucleotides agree with TRBD1. CDR1 is MNHEY and CDR2 is SMNVEV in the germline V gene (reference sequence). V shed 6 bases and J 1 base; nucleotides not matched to a gene: 9. The CDR3 sequence is 16 residues long. This CDR3 reads CASRQTGVLAKNIQYF. The CDR3 bases are TGTGCCAGCAGACAAACAGGGGTGTTGGCCAAAAACATTCAGTACTTC.

The rearrangement links TRBV9 to TRBJ2-2; TRBD1 matches at 10 bases. The CDR3 covers 16 residues. Germline assignment: CDR1 SGDLS and CDR2 YYNGEE. V lost 0 bases and J lost 8; bases outside the gene matches: 7. The CDR3 region is CASSVAGTGVSGELFF. CDR3 in DNA: TGTGCCAGCAGCGTAGCTGGGACAGGGGTTTCGGGGGAGCTGTTTTTT.

This sequence joins TRBV19 and TRBJ1-1, with TRBD1 matching 10 bases. The V and J ends lost 3 bases and 7 bases, in that order; junction bases with no gene match: 8. The CDR3 extends over 15 amino acids. The germline V gene has CDR1 LNHDA and CDR2 SQIVND (reference sequence). The CDR3 region has the DNA TGTGCCAGTAGTATTCCGGGACAGGGGACGAATGAAGCTTTCTTT. This encodes CASSIPGQGTNEAFF. The whole variable domain, filled in from reference TRBV19 and TRBJ1-1, reads DGGITQSPKYLFRKEGQNVTLSCEQNLNHDAMYWYRQDPGQGLRLIYYSQIVNDFQKGDIAEGYSVSREKKESFPLTVTSAQKNPTAFYLCASSIPGQGTNEAFFGQGTRLTVV.

The chain has TRBV11-3 and TRBJ2-3; TRBD1 is a possible D gene (5 bases). Trimming cost V 2 bases and J 2 bases, with 11 bases left between them. This CDR3 has 15 residues. Germline V lookup: CDR1 SGHNT, CDR2 YENEEA. Here the CDR3 DNA reads TGTGCCAGCAGCTTAAACGGACACACCACAGATACGCAGTATTTT. Translation: CASSLNGHTTDTQYF.

The J gene is TRBJ2-2, the V gene TRBV6-2 or TRBV6-3; maybe TRBD1 (5 bases). Germline V gene data show CDR1 as MNHEY and CDR2 as SVGEGT. This CDR3 contains 17 residues. V lost 2 bases to trimming and J lost 3 bases, with 16 bases between them. The CDR3 sequence is CASSYRIGAADTGELFF. Written as DNA, the CDR3 is TGTGCCAGCAGTTACCGGATTGGGGCTGCGGACACCGGGGAGCTGTTTTTT.

The genes are TRBV20-1 and TRBJ2-4; D is unresolved. With 6 bases removed from V and 4 bases from J, the gap between germline ends came to 7 bases. The CDR3 contains 11 residues. Germline-derived CDR1 and CDR2 are DFQATT and SNEGSKA (reference sequence). The CDR3 loop reads CSANKKNIQYF. In DNA form, the CDR3 reads TGCAGTGCCAACAAGAAAAACATTCAGTACTTC.

The J gene is TRBJ2-3, the V gene TRBV7-9; unclear D gene. V shed 5 bases and J shed 5 bases, with 5 bases lying between them. The CDR3 runs 11 residues. Germline-derived CDR1 and CDR2 are SEHNR and FQNEAQ (reference sequence). CDR3 in amino acids: CASSQIDTQYF. The CDR3 DNA sequence: TGTGCCAGCAGCCAAATAGATACGCAGTATTTT.

The chain's CDR3 is CASSHRTGDGNTIYF. The CDR3, as DNA: TGTGCCAGCAGCCACCGGACAGGGGATGGAAACACCATATATTTT. The rearrangement links TRBV4-2 to TRBJ1-3; 9 positions agree with TRBD1. V trimming: 3 bases; J trimming: 3 bases; junction bases outside the gene matches: 3. CDR1 and CDR2 (germline): LGHNA, YNFKEQ. CDR3 length: 15 amino acids.

This rearrangement joins TRBV5-6 to TRBJ2-7; 7 nucleotides agree with TRBD2. The V gene's germline CDR1 is SGHDT and CDR2 YYEEEE. Trimming cost V 7 bases and J 1 base; bases outside gene matches: 8. CDR3 length: 14 residues. CDR3 sequence: CASGRGVLSYEQYF. The CDR3 coding sequence is TGTGCCAGCGGCCGGGGGGTGTTATCCTACGAGCAGTACTTC.

V is TRBV6-5 and J is TRBJ1-1, with D perhaps TRBD1 (6 bases). Germline V gives CDR1 MNHEY, CDR2 SVGAGI. The CDR3 loop spans 14 amino acids. V was clipped by 7 bases and J by 5 bases, with 17 bases between them. This CDR3 reads CASTDLGGGTEAFF. The CDR3 region has the DNA TGTGCCAGCACCGATCTAGGGGGTGGGACTGAAGCTTTCTTT.

The rearrangement uses TRBV7-2 and TRBJ1-3; 9 bases align to TRBD1. The germline gives CDR1 SGHTA, CDR2 FQGNSA. This CDR3 has 18 residues. V dropped 6 bases and J dropped 0; count of bases not matched to a gene: 12. In DNA, the CDR3 is TGTGCCAGCAGACCCCCGGGACAGGGAACATACTCTGGAAACACCATATATTTT. It specifies CASRPPGQGTYSGNTIYF.

The rearrangement joins TRBV7-3 to TRBJ2-5; 10 positions match TRBD2. The germline V gene encodes CDR1 SGHTA and CDR2 FQGTGA. CDR3 length equals 14 residues. V was clipped by 6 bases and J by 7 bases; unmatched bases: 8. The chain's CDR3 is CASRKTSGSATQYF. The CDR3 DNA reads as TGTGCCAGCAGGAAGACTAGCGGGTCCGCGACCCAGTACTTC. The full variable domain, in which reference TRBV7-3 and TRBJ2-5 provide the parts outside the CDR3, is GAGVSQTPSNKVTEKGKYVELRCDPISGHTALYWYRQSLGQGPEFLIYFQGTGAADDSGLPNDRFFAVRPEGSVSTLKIQRTERGDSAVYLCASRKTSGSATQYFGPGTRLLVL.

V is TRBV7-9 and J is TRBJ1-6, with no clear D. The CDR3 totals 13 residues. Between the trimmed V and J ends, which lost 5 bases and 9 bases, there was a span of 11 bases. CDR1 SEHNR and CDR2 FQNEAQ come from the germline V gene (reference sequence). The CDR3 region has the DNA TGTGCCAGCAGCCACGACGGGATTTCACCCCTCCACTTT. This encodes CASSHDGISPLHF.

In this sample, this clone turned up once. The chain couples TRBV27 to TRBJ1-2; TRBD1 agrees at 7 bases. Germline V gene lookup returns CDR1 MNHEY and CDR2 SMNVEV (reference sequence). The ends lost 7 bases at V and 5 bases at J; junction bases unmatched: 16. The CDR3 runs 16 residues. The CDR3 DNA is TGTGCCAGCATCAATAATAGGGGACAGCCGCCTTATGGCTACACCTTC. As protein: CASINNRGQPPYGYTF.

Only a few counts were recorded for this clone. CDR3 DNA: TGTGCCAGCAGGACTCGGGGGGGAAGGAGAAATGGCTACACCTTC. Amino acids: CASRTRGGRRNGYTF. The rearrangement links TRBV9 to TRBJ1-2; TRBD1 might be the D (5 bases). The CDR3 is 15 residues long. The V gene's germline CDR1 is SGDLS and CDR2 YYNGEE. V gave up 5 bases and J gave up 6 bases, with 20 bases separating them.

The chain joins TRBV7-8 to TRBJ1-5; D ambiguous. The germline gives CDR1 SGHVS, CDR2 FQNEAQ. V gave up 1 base and J gave up 1 base, with 8 bases separating them. The CDR3 has 15 amino acids. CDR3 amino acids: CASSLGAQSNQPQHF. CDR3 nucleotide sequence: TGTGCCAGCAGCTTAGGGGCCCAGAGCAATCAGCCCCAGCATTTT. Drawing the rest from reference TRBV7-8 and TRBJ1-5, the complete variable domain is GAGVSQSPRYKVAKRGQDVALRCDPISGHVSLFWYQQALGQGPEFLTYFQNEAQLDKSGLPSDRFFAERPEGSVSTLKIQRTQQEDSAVYLCASSLGAQSNQPQHFGDGTRLSIL.

This clone was picked up a small number of times. The chain recombines TRBV5-1 with TRBJ1-2; D possibly corresponds to TRBD1 (5 bases). Germline lookup yields CDR1 SGHRS and CDR2 YFSETQ. Trimming shortened V by 5 bases and J by 1 base, and 15 bases separated the two germline ends. The CDR3 contains 15 residues. The CDR3 here is CASSPAPQGNYGYTF. The CDR3 bases are TGCGCCAGCAGTCCTGCCCCCCAGGGTAACTATGGCTACACCTTC.